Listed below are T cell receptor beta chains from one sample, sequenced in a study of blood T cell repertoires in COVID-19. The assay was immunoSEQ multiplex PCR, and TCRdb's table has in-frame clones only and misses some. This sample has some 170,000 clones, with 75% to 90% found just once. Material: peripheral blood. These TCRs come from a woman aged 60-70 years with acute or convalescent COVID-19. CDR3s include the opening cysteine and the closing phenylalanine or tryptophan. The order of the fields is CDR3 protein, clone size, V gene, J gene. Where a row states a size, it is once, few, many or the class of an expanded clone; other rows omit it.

CAISEGRGGAGQPQHF	-	TRBV10-3	TRBJ1-5
CASSSPRTSGRNEQFF	-	TRBV27	TRBJ2-1
CASSLREENTDTQYF	-	TRBV11-3	TRBJ2-3
CASSPPDSVHQPQHF	few	TRBV11-2	TRBJ1-5
CASSFALLLTGELFF	-	TRBV10-2	TRBJ2-2
CASSFLRTEAFF	-	TRBV5-8	TRBJ1-1
CASSLVAGSGEQYF	-	TRBV3-1/TRBV3-2	TRBJ2-7
CASSQVVESDTQYF	-	TRBV4-1	TRBJ2-3
CAISETSGTTGELFF	-	TRBV10-3	TRBJ2-2
CASSYVGGPAGGHNEQFF	-	TRBV5-5	TRBJ2-1
CASSPPGQGLIKQFF	-	TRBV7-9	TRBJ2-1
CASSISPGVLQPQHF	-	TRBV19	TRBJ1-5
CASSYSGSPLTDTQYF	-	TRBV6-5	TRBJ2-3
CASSGPENPEAFF	few	TRBV19	TRBJ1-1
CASSFAHTDTQYF	-	TRBV7-3	TRBJ2-3
CATSDWGGLQPQHF	-	TRBV24-1	TRBJ1-5
CASSLAEKQFF	-	TRBV12-3/TRBV12-4	TRBJ2-1
CASSPWDRENTGELFF	-	TRBV7-6	TRBJ2-2
CASSEYSITEAFF	-	TRBV7-2	TRBJ1-1
CASSLGAGYNSPLHF	-	TRBV11-2	TRBJ1-6
CASSLIGGRGAFF	-	TRBV12-3/TRBV12-4	TRBJ1-1
CASSFLVLPGAPSTDTQYF	-	TRBV27	TRBJ2-3
CASSPPLTGAYGYTF	-	TRBV18	TRBJ1-2
CASSLSPGLSYEQYF	-	TRBV28	TRBJ2-7
CASSPRGLATGELFF	-	TRBV7-2	TRBJ2-2
CASSREQGSNTEAFF	-	TRBV18	TRBJ1-1
CASRSSAGMLNEQFF	-	TRBV19	TRBJ2-1
CASRDRGMNTEAFF	many	TRBV19	TRBJ1-1
CASTPPGMGTEAFF	-	TRBV7-9	TRBJ1-1
CASERDNQGETQYF	-	TRBV2	TRBJ2-5
CASSLGGRVAQPQHF	-	TRBV28	TRBJ1-5
CASRETSGRATNEQFF	-	TRBV2	TRBJ2-1
CASSWGGTFGGQPQHF	-	TRBV19	TRBJ1-5
CASRITGGTNEKLFF	-	TRBV6-5	TRBJ1-4
CASSALPGQTQETQYF	-	TRBV7-9	TRBJ2-5
CASSAHQGSGQPQHF	-	TRBV28	TRBJ1-5
CASSQEGGSNQPQHF	-	TRBV3-1/TRBV3-2	TRBJ1-5
CASSVGAGVFNEQFF	-	TRBV5-1	TRBJ2-1
CASSLSTGRWPQHF	-	TRBV27	TRBJ1-5
CAISSGGSDTQYF	few	TRBV10-3	TRBJ2-3
CASSLNYNEQFF	-	TRBV5-1	TRBJ2-1
CASSPLLGDMTEAFF	-	TRBV18	TRBJ1-1
CASSNPGTDDEKLFF	-	TRBV5-8	TRBJ1-4
CASSHLGQWAQHF	-	TRBV12-3/TRBV12-4	TRBJ1-5
CASSQRENSPLHF	-	TRBV6-5	TRBJ1-6
CASSLQAMNTEAFF	-	TRBV2	TRBJ1-1
CASSRSTGYTEAFF	-	TRBV3-1/TRBV3-2	TRBJ1-1
CATSSAQGFLAKNIQYF	-	TRBV15	TRBJ2-4
CASSPQQGFGSPLHF	-	TRBV27	TRBJ1-6
CASSLSERWTGGALNTEAFF	-	TRBV5-5	TRBJ1-1
CATSDGRASRNEQFF	-	TRBV24-1	TRBJ2-1